This TCR beta chain was sequenced for a study of cytomegalovirus exposure and HLA in healthy donors. Findings and limits, study-wide: TCR association rates varied by HLA locus in a later analysis, with DRB1 highest and HLA-C lowest.

V was shortened by 2 bases and J by 1 base, with 11 bases between the two germline ends. This CDR3 spans 16 amino acids. Germline V gene sequence: CDR1 KGHSH, CDR2 LQKENI. In regard to this clone: Its antigen is unidentified.

The PCR contained 60 Vbeta and 13 Jbeta primers. Original methodology: Roughly 81 million unique TCR beta chains, roughly 12 million shared, were counted in a later analysis. The protocol was immunoSEQ multiplex PCR, while the TCRdb copy is restricted to in-frame clones and leaves out a portion. V, J and clone size are those of that table, while D and trimming were read from the DNA. The sample has about 82,000 clones; over 75% are singletons. The sequence derives from a man aged 45-65 years in good health and CMV-seronegative. Sequenced sample: PBMCs. The V gene is TRBV18, the J gene TRBJ2-2; D gene uncertain. This CDR3 is CASSPNSPENTGELFF. CDR3 coding DNA: TGTGCCAGCTCACCAAACTCACCCGAGAACACCGGGGAGCTGTTTTTT.